The TCR beta chain under discussion was sequenced for a study of cytomegalovirus exposure and HLA in healthy donors. Study-level information: Genetic ancestry analysis placed about 84% of the 300 to 500 donors that were genotyped in the Caucasian-associated cluster.

The PCR had 60 Vbeta and 13 Jbeta primers. Data came from immunoSEQ multiplex PCR; TCRdb stores just in-frame clones and leaves some out. The sample lists some 150,000 clones, roughly 84% occurring once. Donors were ostensibly healthy at sampling, although undocumented immune exposures were probable. As to this clone: Its antigen is unknown.

Findings of the study overall: According to an earlier analysis, most TCR beta V segments yielded productive rearrangements about 87% or about 30% of the time.

The CDR3 is made up of 15 amino acids. In germline, CDR1 is LNHDA, CDR2 SQIVND (reference sequence). Trimming at V came to 11 bases and at J to 0 bases, leaving 10 bases not matched to a gene. The sequence derives from a boy aged 2 to 10 in good health and CMV-seronegative. Sequencing was done on a sample of PBMCs. The V and J genes are TRBV19 and TRBJ1-3, with TRBD1 matching over 7 bases. The CDR3, as DNA: TGTGCCGGGGGGACAGTCTCAAACTCTGGAAACACCATATATTTT. The encoded protein is CAGGTVSNSGNTIYF.